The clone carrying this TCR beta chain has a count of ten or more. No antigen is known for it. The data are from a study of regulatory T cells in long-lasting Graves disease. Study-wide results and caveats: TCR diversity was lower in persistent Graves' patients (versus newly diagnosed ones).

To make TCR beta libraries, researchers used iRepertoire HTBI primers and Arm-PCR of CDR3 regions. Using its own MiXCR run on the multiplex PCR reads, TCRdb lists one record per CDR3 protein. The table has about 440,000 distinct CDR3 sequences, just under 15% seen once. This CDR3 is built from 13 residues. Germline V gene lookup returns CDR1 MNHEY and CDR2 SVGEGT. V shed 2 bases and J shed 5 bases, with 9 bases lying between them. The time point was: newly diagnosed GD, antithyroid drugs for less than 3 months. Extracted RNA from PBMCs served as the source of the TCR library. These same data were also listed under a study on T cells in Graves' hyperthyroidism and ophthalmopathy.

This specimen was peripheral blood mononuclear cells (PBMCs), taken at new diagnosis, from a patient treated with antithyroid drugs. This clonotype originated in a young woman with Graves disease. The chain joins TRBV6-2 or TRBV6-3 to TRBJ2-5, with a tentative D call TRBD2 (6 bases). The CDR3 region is CASSYGGEETQYF. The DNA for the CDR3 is TGTGCCAGCAGTTACGGAGGGGAGGAGACCCAGTACTTC.